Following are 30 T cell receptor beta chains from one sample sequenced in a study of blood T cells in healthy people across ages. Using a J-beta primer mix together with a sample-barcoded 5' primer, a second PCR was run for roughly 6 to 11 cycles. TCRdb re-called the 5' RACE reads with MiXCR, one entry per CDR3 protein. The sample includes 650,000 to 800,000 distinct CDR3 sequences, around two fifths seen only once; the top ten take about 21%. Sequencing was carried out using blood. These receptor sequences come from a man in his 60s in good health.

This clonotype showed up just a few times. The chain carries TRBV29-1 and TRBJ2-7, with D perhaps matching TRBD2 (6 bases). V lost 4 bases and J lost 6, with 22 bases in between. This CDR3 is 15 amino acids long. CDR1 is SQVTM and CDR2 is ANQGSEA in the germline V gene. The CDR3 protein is CSVVATRSFGGEQYF. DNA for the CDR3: TGCAGCGTTGTCGCCACTCGTAGTTTCGGGGGCGAGCAGTACTTC.

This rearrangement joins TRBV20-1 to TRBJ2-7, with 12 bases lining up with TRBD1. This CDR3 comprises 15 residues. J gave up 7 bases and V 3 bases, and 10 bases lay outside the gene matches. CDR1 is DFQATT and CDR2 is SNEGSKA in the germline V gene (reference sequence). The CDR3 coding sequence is TGCAGTGCTAGTGGGGCGGGACAGGGGGCGCGAGAGCAGTACTTC. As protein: CSASGAGQGAREQYF.

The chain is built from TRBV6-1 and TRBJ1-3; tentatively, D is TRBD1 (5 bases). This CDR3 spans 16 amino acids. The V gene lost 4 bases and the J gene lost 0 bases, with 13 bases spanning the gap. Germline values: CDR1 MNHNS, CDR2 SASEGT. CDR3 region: CASSVDRLSSGNTIYF. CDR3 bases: TGTGCCAGCAGTGTTGACAGACTCTCCTCTGGAAACACCATATATTTT.

The CDR3 DNA follows: TGCGCCAGCAGCCAAGATTATGAGACAGTGAACACTGAAGCTTTCTTT. It encodes CASSQDYETVNTEAFF. V usage is TRBV4-3 and J usage is TRBJ1-1; D may be TRBD1 (5 bases). V was clipped by 0 bases and J by 0 bases, with 11 bases between them. The CDR3 sequence is 16 residues long. Germline V gene data show CDR1 as LGHNA and CDR2 as YSLEER.

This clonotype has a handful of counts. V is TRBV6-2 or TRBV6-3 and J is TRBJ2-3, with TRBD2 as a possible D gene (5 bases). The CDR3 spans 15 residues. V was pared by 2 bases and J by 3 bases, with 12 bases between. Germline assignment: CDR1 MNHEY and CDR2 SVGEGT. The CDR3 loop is CASSYGGSSTDTQYF. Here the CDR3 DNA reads TGTGCCAGCAGTTACGGTGGGAGTTCGACAGATACGCAGTATTTT.

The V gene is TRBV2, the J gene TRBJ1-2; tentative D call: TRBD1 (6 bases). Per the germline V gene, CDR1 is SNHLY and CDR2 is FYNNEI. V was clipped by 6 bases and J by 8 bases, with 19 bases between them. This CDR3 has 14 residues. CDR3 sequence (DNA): TGTGCCAGCAGGGAGGACAGTCTTTTGGGGGGCTACACCTTC. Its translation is CASREDSLLGGYTF.

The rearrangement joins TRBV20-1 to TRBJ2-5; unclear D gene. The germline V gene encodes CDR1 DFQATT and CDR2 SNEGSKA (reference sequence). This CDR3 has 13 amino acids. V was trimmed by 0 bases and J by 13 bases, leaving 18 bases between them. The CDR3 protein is CSAREVSLRVRYF. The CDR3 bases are TGCAGTGCTAGAGAAGTCTCCCTACGAGTTCGGTACTTC.

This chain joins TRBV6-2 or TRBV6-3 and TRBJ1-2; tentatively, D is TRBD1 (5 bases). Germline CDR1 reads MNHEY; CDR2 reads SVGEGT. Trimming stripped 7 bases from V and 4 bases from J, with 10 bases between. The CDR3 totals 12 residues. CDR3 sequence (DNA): TGTGCCAGCAAACCAGGGATCTATGGCTACACCTTC. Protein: CASKPGIYGYTF.

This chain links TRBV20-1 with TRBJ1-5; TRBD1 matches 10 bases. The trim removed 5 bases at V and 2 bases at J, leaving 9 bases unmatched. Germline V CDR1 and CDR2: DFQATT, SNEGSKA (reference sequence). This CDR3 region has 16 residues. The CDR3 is CSAPGTGVVGNQPQHF. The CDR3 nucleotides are TGCAGTGCTCCCGGGACAGGGGTCGTTGGCAATCAGCCCCAGCATTTT.

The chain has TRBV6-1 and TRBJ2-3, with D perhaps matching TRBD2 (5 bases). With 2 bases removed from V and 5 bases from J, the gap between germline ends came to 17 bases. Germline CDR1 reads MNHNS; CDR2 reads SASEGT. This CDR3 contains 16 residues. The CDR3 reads CASSELLYGVEDTQYF. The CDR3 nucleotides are TGTGCCAGCAGTGAACTGCTTTACGGGGTTGAAGATACGCAGTATTTT.

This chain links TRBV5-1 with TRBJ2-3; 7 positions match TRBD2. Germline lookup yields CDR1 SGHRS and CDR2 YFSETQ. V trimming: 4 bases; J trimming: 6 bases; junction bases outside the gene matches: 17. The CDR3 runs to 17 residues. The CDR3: CASSQGWTRGPIDTQYF. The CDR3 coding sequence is TGCGCCAGCAGCCAAGGGTGGACTAGGGGACCTATCGATACGCAGTATTTT.

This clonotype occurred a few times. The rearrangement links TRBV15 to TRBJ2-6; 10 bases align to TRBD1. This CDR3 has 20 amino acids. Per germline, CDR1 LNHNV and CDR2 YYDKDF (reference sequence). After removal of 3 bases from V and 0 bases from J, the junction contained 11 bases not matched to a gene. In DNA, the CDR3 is TGTGCCACCAGCAGTCGATTTACCGGGACAGGGGACTCTGGGGCCAACGTCCTGACTTTC. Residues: CATSSRFTGTGDSGANVLTF.

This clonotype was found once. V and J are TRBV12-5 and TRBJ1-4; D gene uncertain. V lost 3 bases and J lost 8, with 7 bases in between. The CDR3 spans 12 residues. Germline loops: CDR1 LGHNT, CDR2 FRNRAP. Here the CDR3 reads CASGFGAEKLFF. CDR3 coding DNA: TGTGCTAGTGGTTTCGGAGCCGAAAAACTGTTTTTT.

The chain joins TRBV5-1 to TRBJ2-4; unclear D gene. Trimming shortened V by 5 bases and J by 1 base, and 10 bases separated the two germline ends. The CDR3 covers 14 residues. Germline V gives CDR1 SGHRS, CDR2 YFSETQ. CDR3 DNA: TGCGCCAGCAGATCAGACTTGGCCAAAAACATTCAGTACTTC. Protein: CASRSDLAKNIQYF.

This CDR3 is CASSYLPGQGYEQYF. The CDR3 nucleotides read TGTGCCAGCAGTTACTTACCGGGACAGGGGTACGAGCAGTACTTC. V and J are TRBV6-5 and TRBJ2-7; 10 bases align to TRBD1. The CDR3 has 15 amino acids. The germline V gene has CDR1 MNHEY and CDR2 SVGAGI. The V segment lost 1 base and the J segment 4 bases; nucleotides outside the gene matches: 4.

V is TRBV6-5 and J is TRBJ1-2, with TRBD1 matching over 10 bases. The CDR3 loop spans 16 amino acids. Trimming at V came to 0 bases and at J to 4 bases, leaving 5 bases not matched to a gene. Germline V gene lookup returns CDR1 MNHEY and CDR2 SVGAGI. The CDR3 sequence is CASSYSTGDRGYGYTF. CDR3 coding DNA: TGTGCCAGCAGTTACTCGACCGGGGACAGGGGCTATGGCTACACCTTC.

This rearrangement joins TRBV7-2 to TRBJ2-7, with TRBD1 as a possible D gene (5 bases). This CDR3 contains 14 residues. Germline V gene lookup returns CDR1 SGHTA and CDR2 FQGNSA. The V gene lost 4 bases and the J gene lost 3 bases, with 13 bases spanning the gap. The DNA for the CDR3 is TGTGCCAGCAGCTGGACACGTGGAAACTACGAGCAGTACTTC. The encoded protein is CASSWTRGNYEQYF.

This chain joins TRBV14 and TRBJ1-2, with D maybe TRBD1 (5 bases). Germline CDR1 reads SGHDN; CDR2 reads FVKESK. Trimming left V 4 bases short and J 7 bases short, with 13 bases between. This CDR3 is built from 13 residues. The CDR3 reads CASSPVGVSGYTF. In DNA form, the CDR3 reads TGTGCCAGCAGCCCAGTGGGGGTATCTGGCTACACCTTC.

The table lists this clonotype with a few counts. The CDR3 here is CASSLKAGYSNQPQHF. Written as DNA, the CDR3 is TGTGCCAGCAGTTTAAAGGCAGGTTATAGCAATCAGCCCCAGCATTTT. The genes are TRBV27 and TRBJ1-5; D gene uncertain. The CDR3 runs 16 residues. Germline V gives CDR1 MNHEY, CDR2 SMNVEV (reference sequence). Trimming took off 2 bases at V and 0 bases at J, with 11 bases between the two ends.

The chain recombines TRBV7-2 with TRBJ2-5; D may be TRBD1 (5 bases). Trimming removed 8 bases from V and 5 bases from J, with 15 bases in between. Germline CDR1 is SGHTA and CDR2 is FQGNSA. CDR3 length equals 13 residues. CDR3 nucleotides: TGTGCCAGCGACCTCAGTGGGGCGGAGACCCAGTACTTC. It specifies CASDLSGAETQYF.

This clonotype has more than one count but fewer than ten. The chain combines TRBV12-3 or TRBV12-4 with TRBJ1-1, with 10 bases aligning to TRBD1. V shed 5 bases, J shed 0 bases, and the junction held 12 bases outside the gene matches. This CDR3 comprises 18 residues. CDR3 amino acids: CASSGLGQGSVLNTEAFF. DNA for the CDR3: TGTGCCAGCAGTGGGTTGGGACAGGGGAGTGTTCTGAACACTGAAGCTTTCTTT.

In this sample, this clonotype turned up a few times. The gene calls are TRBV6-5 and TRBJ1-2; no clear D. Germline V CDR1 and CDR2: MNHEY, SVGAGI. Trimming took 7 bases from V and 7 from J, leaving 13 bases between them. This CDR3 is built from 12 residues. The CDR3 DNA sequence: TGTGCCAGCACTCGCGGGGTGAGTGGCTACACCTTC. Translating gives CASTRGVSGYTF.

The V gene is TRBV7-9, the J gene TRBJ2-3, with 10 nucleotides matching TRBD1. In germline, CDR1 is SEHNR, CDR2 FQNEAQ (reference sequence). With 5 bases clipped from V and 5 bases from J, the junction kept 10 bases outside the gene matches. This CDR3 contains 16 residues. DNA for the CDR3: TGTGCCAGCAGCCGGCCGGGACAGGGGTCTGGAGATACGCAGTATTTT. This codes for CASSRPGQGSGDTQYF.

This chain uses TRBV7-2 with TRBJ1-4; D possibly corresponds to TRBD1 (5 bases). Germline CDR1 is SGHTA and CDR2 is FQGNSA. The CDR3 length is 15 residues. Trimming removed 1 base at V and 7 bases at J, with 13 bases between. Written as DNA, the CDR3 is TGTGCCAGCAGCTTAGTCACTGGGGGTGGTGAAAAACTGTTTTTT. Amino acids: CASSLVTGGGEKLFF.

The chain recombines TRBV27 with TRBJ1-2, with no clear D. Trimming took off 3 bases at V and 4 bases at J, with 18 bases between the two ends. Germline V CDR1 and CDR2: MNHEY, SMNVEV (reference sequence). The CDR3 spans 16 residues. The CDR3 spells CASSFHGKGKGYGYTF. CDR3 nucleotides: TGTGCCAGCAGTTTCCATGGAAAAGGGAAAGGCTATGGCTACACCTTC.

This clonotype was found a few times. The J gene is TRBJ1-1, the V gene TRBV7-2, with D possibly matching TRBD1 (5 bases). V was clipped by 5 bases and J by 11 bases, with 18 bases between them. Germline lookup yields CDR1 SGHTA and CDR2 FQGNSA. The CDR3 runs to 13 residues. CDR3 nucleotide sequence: TGTGCCAGCAGCCATATGTTCCAGGGATATGCTTTCTTT. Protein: CASSHMFQGYAFF.

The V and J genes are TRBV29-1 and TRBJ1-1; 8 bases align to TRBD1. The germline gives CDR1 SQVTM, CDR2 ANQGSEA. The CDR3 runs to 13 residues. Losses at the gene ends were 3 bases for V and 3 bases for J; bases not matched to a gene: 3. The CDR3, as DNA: TGCAGCGTTGACAGGGGGCGCGACACTGAAGCTTTCTTT. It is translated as CSVDRGRDTEAFF. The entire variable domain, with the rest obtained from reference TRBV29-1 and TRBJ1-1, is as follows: SAVISQKPSRDICQRGTSLTIQCQVDSQVTMMFWYRQQPGQSLTLIATANQGSEATYESGFVIDKFPISRPNLTFSTLTVSNMSPEDSSIYLCSVDRGRDTEAFFGQGTRLTVV.

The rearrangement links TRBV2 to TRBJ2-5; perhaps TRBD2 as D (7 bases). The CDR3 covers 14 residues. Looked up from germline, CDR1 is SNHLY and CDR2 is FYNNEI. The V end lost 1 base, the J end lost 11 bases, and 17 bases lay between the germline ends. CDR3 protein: CASSEEWGRGKQYF. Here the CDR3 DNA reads TGTGCCAGCAGTGAAGAGTGGGGGAGGGGGAAACAGTACTTC. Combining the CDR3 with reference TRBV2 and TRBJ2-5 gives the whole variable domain EPEVTQTPSHQVTQMGQEVILRCVPISNHLYFYWYRQILGQKVEFLVSFYNNEISEKSEIFDDQFSVERPDGSNFTLKIRSTKLEDSAMYFCASSEEWGRGKQYFGPGTRLLVL.

CDR3 in amino acids: CASSLEELDKETQYF. The CDR3 coding sequence is TGTGCCAGCAGTTTGGAAGAACTGGACAAAGAGACCCAGTACTTC. The chain employs TRBV12-3 or TRBV12-4 and TRBJ2-5; a weak D match, TRBD1 (5 bases). Trimming pared 3 bases from V and 3 bases from J, leaving 14 bases between. The CDR3 extends over 15 amino acids.

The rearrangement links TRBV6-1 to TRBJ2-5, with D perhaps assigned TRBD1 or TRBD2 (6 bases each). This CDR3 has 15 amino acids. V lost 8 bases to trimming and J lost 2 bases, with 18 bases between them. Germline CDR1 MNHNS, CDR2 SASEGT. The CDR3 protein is CASCHGGGQQETQYF. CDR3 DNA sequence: TGTGCCAGCTGCCATGGAGGGGGGCAACAAGAGACCCAGTACTTC.